This T cell receptor beta chain was captured in a study of blood T cells in healthy people across ages. The overall study: About one barcoded beta molecule per two T cells came from capture by template switching. Study results and caveats: Higher diversity and more naive CD4+ cells were features of long-lived donors, compared to aged donors.

The CDR3 consists of 17 residues. Germline-derived CDR1 and CDR2 are DFQATT and SNEGSKA (reference sequence). It was with a sample-barcoded 5' primer and a J-beta primer mix that a second PCR of roughly 7 to 12 cycles was run. A template-switch adaptor with 12 random nucleotides tagged each cDNA molecule. All samples gave at least 2.5 million CDR3-containing paired-end reads. Via MiXCR, TCRdb re-called the 5' RACE reads, giving one row per CDR3 protein. The data contain over 700,000 distinct CDR3 sequences, less than 70% of them singletons. To note about this clonotype: Its antigen is as yet unknown.

This TCR came from an older man in good health. The chain joins TRBV20-1 to TRBJ2-1; 7 bases match TRBD2. The last part of the DNA fits TRBJ2-7 better; the J call may be wrong. Material for sequencing was blood. Here the CDR3 reads CSASILAGRSSYNEQYF. The CDR3 bases are TGCAGTGCTAGCATCTTAGCGGGTCGGAGCTCCTACAATGAGCAGTACTTC.